The TCR beta chain under discussion was sequenced for a study of blood T cell repertoires in COVID-19. Study details: Collection of acute and convalescent COVID-19 samples took place in the United States, Italy and Spain. PBMCs, B-cell-depleted T cells, or T cells were the source of the cDNA or gDNA that made up the material.

In the study's own analysis: The assay estimated nucleated cells by amplifying reference gene primers. Clones were read by immunoSEQ multiplex PCR, and TCRdb kept only the in-frame ones, dropping some. That table gives V, J and clone size, and the DNA gave D and trimming. Here the sample spans roughly 38,000 clones, 75% to 90% being singletons. Germline V gene sequence: CDR1 GTSNPN, CDR2 SVGIG (reference sequence). The trim removed 1 base at V and 4 bases at J, leaving 4 bases unmatched. The CDR3 is made up of 16 amino acids. Specimen: peripheral blood. The rearrangement uses TRBV30 and TRBJ2-2; 12 positions match TRBD2. The TCR originated in a woman aged 70-85 years with acute or convalescent COVID-19. CDR3 sequence reads: CAWSGLAGGITGELFF. For the CDR3, the DNA is TGTGCCTGGAGTGGTCTAGCGGGGGGGATCACCGGGGAGCTGTTTTTT. Using reference TRBV30 and TRBJ2-2 for the parts outside the CDR3, the full variable domain is SQTIHQWPATLVQPVGSPLSLECTVEGTSNPNLYWYRQAAGRGLQLLFYSVGIGQISSEVPQNLSASRPQDRQFILSSKKLLLSDSGFYLCAWSGLAGGITGELFFGEGSRLTVL.